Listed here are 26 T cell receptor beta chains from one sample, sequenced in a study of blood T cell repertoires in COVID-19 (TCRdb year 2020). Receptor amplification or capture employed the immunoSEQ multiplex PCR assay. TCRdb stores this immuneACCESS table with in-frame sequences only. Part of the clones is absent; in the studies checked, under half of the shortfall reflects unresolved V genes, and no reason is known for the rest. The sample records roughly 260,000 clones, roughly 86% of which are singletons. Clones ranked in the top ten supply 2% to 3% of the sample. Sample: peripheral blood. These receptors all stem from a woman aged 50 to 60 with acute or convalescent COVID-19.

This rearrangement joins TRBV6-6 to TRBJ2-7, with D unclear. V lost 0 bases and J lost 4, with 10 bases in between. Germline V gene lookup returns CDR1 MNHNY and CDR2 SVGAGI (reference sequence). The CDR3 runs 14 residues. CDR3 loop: CASSYSILPYEQYF. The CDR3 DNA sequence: TGTGCCAGCAGTTACTCGATACTGCCGTACGAGCAGTACTTC.

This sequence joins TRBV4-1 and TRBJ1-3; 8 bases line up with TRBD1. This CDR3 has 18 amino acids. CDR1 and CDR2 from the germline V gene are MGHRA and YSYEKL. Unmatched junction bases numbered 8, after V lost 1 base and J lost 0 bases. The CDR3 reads CASSQGIGQGHSGNTIYF. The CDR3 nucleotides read TGCGCCAGCAGCCAAGGGATAGGACAGGGCCACTCTGGAAACACCATATATTTT.

Here the CDR3 reads CASSLGPGGYGYTF. CDR3 in DNA: TGTGCCAGCAGCCTCGGCCCAGGGGGCTATGGCTACACCTTC. The V and J genes are TRBV5-6 and TRBJ1-2; 7 bases map to TRBD1. The CDR3 runs 14 residues. J lost 4 bases, V lost 4 bases, and 7 bases had no gene match. The germline V gene has CDR1 SGHDT and CDR2 YYEEEE.

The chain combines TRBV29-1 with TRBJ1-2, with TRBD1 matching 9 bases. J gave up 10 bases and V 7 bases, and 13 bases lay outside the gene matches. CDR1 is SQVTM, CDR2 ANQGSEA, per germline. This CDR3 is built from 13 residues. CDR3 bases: TGCAGCGCCGCCCCCGGGACAGGGAGGGCCTACACCTTC. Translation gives CSAAPGTGRAYTF.

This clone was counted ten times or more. The DNA of the CDR3 is TGTGCCAGCTCACGAGGGACAGAGAATGAAAAACTGTTTTTT. Translation gives CASSRGTENEKLFF. J is TRBJ1-4 and V is TRBV18; 7 bases map to TRBD1. Per germline, CDR1 KGHSH and CDR2 LQKENI. This CDR3 has 14 amino acids. Unmatched junction bases numbered 4, after V lost 4 bases and J lost 5 bases.

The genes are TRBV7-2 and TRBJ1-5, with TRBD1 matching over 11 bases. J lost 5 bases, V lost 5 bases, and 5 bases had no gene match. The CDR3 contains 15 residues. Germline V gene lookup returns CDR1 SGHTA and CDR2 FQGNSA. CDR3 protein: CASSPRTGGYQPQHF. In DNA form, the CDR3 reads TGTGCCAGCAGCCCGAGGACAGGGGGCTATCAGCCCCAGCATTTT. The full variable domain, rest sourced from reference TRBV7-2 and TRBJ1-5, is GAGVSQSPSNKVTEKGKDVELRCDPISGHTALYWYRQSLGQGLEFLIYFQGNSAPDKSGLPSDRFSAERTGGSVSTLTIQRTQQEDSAVYLCASSPRTGGYQPQHFGDGTRLSIL.

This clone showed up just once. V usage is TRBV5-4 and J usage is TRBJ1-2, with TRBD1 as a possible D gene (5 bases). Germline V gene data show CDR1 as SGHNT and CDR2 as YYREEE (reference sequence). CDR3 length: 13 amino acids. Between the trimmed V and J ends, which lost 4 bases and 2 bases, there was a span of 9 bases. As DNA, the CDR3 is TGTGCCAGCAGCATATCAGGGAACTATGGCTACACCTTC. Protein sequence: CASSISGNYGYTF.

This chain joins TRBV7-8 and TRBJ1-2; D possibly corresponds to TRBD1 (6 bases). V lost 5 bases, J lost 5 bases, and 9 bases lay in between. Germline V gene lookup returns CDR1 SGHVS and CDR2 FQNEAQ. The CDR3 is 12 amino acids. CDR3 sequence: CASSLQGYGYTF. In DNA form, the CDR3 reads TGTGCCAGCAGCCTACAGGGTTATGGCTACACCTTC.

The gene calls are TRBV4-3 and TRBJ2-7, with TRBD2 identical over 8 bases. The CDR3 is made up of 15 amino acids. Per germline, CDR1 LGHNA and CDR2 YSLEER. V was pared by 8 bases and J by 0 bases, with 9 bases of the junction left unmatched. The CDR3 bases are TGCGCCAGCGGCCCCAATAGCGGGGCCTCCTACGAGCAGTACTTC. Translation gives CASGPNSGASYEQYF.

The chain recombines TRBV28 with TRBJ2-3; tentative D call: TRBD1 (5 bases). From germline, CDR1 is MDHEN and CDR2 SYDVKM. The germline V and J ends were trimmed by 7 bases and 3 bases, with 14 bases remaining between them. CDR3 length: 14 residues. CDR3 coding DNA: TGTGCCAGCACCTTGCAAGGGGAAACAGATACGCAGTATTTT. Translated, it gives CASTLQGETDTQYF.

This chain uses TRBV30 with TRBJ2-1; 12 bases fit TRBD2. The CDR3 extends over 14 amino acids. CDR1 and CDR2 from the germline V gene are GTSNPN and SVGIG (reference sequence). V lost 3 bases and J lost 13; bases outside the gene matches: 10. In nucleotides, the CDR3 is TGTGCCTGGAGGACTAGCGGGAGAACCGGGGGCCAGTTCTTC. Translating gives CAWRTSGRTGGQFF.

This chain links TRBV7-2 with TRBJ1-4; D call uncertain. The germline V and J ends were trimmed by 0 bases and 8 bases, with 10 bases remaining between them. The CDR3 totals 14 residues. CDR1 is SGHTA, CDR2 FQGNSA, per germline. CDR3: CASSLARLGEKLFF. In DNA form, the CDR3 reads TGTGCCAGCAGCTTAGCACGGCTCGGGGAAAAACTGTTTTTT.

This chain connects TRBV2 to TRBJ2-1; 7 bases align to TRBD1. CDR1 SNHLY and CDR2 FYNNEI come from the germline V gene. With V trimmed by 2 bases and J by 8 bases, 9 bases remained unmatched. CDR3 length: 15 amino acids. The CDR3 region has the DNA TGTGCCAGCAGTGAAAAGGGACAGCTCTCCGATGAGCAGTTCTTC. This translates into CASSEKGQLSDEQFF.

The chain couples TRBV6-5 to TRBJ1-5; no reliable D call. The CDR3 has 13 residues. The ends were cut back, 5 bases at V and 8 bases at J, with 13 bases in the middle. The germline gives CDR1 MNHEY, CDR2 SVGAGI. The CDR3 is CASSLYAVEPQHF. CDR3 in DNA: TGTGCCAGCAGTCTCTATGCCGTAGAGCCCCAGCATTTT.

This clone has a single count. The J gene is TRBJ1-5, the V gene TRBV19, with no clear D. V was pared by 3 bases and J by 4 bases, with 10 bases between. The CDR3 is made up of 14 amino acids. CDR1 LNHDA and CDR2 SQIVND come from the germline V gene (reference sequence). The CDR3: CASSIGRRNQPQHF. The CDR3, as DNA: TGTGCCAGTAGTATCGGCAGGAGGAATCAGCCCCAGCATTTT.

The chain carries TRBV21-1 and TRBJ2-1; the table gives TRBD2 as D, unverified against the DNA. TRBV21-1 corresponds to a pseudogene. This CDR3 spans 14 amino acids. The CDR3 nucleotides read TGTGCCAGCAGCAGAGGGACTAGCACCAATGAGCAGTTCTTC. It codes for CASSRGTSTNEQFF.

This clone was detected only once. The CDR3 nucleotides are TGTGCCACCAGTGGTTCCGAGGGGGCTGAAGCTTTCTTT. Amino acids: CATSGSEGAEAFF. This chain connects TRBV24-1 to TRBJ1-1, with D possibly being TRBD1 (6 bases). Germline CDR1 and CDR2: KGHDR and SFDVKD. The CDR3 sequence is 13 residues long. V lost 5 bases and J 6 bases, leaving 12 bases between the germline ends.

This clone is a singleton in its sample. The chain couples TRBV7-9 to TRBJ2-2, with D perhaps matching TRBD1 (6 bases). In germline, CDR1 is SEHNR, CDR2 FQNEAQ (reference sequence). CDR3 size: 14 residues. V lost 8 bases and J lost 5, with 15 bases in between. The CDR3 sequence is CASGWDTLTGELFF. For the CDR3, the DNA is TGTGCCAGCGGCTGGGACACCCTGACCGGGGAGCTGTTTTTT.

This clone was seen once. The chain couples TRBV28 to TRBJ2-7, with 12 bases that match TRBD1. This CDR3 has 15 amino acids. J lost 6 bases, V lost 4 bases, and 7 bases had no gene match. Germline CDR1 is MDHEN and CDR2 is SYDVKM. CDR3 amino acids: CASSSTGTGGFEQYF. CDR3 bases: TGTGCCAGCAGTTCGACCGGGACAGGGGGCTTCGAGCAGTACTTC.

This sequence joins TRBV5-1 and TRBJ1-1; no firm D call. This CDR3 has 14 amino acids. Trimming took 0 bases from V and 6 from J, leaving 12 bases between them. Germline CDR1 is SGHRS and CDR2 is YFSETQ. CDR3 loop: CASSLGVRGAEAFF. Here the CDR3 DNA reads TGCGCCAGCAGCTTGGGGGTCAGAGGCGCTGAAGCTTTCTTT.

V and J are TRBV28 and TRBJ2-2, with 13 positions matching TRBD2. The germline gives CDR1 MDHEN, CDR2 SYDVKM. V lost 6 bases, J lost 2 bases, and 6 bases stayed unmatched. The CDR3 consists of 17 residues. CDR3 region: CASSPGLAGRNTGELFF. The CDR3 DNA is TGTGCCAGCAGCCCGGGACTAGCGGGAAGAAACACCGGGGAGCTGTTTTTT.

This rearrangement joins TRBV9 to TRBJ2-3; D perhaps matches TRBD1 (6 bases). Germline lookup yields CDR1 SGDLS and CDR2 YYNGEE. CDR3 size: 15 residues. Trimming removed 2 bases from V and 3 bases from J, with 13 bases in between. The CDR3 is CASSVSQGSTDTQYF. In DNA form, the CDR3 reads TGTGCCAGCAGCGTCTCACAGGGTTCAACAGATACGCAGTATTTT.

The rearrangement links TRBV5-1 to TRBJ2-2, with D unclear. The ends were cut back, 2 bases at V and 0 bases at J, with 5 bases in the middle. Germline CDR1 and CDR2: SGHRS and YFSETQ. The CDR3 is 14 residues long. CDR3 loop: CASSFETNTGELFF. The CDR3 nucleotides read TGCGCCAGCAGCTTTGAGACGAACACCGGGGAGCTGTTTTTT.

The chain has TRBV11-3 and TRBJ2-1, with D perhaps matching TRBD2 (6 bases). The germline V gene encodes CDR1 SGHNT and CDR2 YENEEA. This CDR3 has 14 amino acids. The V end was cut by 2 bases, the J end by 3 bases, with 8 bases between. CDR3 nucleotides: TGTGCCAGCAGCTTAACGGGAGTCTACAATGAGCAGTTCTTC. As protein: CASSLTGVYNEQFF.

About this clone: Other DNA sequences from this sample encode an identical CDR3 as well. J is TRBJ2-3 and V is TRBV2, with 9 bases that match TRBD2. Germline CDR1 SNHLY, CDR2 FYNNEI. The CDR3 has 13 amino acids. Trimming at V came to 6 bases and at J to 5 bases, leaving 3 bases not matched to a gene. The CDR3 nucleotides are TGTGCCAGCAGGGGACTAGCAGGAGATACGCAGTATTTT. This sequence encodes CASRGLAGDTQYF.

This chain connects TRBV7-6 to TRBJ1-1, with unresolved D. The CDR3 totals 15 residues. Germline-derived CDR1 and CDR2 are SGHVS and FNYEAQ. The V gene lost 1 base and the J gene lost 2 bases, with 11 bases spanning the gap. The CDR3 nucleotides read TGTGCCAGCAGCTTAGAGCCAGGCGCTAACACTGAAGCTTTCTTT. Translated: CASSLEPGANTEAFF.